A single T cell receptor (beta chain) is shown here with its context. Its target is not known. This CDR3 has 14 residues. CDR1 and CDR2 (germline): MNHNY, SVGAGI (reference sequence). The V and J ends lost 5 bases and 2 bases respectively, with 13 bases between them. The assay was carried out at the deep level. Repertoires were generated with immunoSEQ multiplex PCR, while TCRdb's copy carries only in-frame clones and drops some. The sample consists of roughly 2.5 million clones, more than 80% of them appearing once. A CD45RA+ naive subset and a CD45RA-negative memory subset were split from CD4+ cells. These data come from a study of shared clonotypes between healthy human individuals. Notes on the study in general: Sample collection involved blood only; tissue repertoires are likely different.

Sequencing input: naive CD4+ T cells sorted from blood. The subset is: CD45RA+ positively selected. The V call is TRBV6-6, the J call TRBJ2-7, with TRBD1 as a possible D gene (5 bases). The receptor was isolated from a man aged 18 to 29 in good health. The DNA for the CDR3 is TGTGCCAGCAGTAGGGGCGATCAAACCTACGAGCAGTACTTC. Protein: CASSRGDQTYEQYF.